One and the same sample provided the 13 T cell receptor beta chains below, sequenced in a study of Ad26.COV2.S vaccination and SARS-CoV-2 variants. Libraries were prepared by immunoSEQ multiplex PCR; TCRdb keeps only in-frame clonotypes and omits some of them. The sample contains about 390,000 clones, 75% to 90% of which appear only once. Treatment reported: 15 to 20 received Ad26.COV2.S at low or high dose, single or two shots; about 5 received placebo; per-sample allocation not given. Sampling was performed 63 days after the first vaccine or placebo injection. The material was peripheral blood, obtained in a trial of Ad26.COV2.S vaccine versus placebo. All receptors derive from a person between 18 and 60 years old who received the Ad26.COV2.S COVID-19 vaccine or a placebo.

The chain combines TRBV7-2 with TRBJ2-7; 9 bases agree with TRBD1. The CDR3 length is 15 residues. The J segment lost 5 bases and the V segment lost 2 bases, leaving 7 bases of the junction unmatched. Germline CDR1 and CDR2: SGHTA and FQGNSA. CDR3 bases: TGTGCCAGCAGCTTATCCGGGACAGGGATTCACGAGCAGTACTTC. It codes for CASSLSGTGIHEQYF.

The rearrangement uses TRBV25-1 and TRBJ2-5, with a possible D match to TRBD2 (6 bases). The CDR3 contains 15 residues. Germline-derived CDR1 and CDR2 are MGHDK and SYGVNS. The V end was cut by 5 bases, the J end by 1 base, with 14 bases between. CDR3 sequence: CASSSAGTVQETQYF. The CDR3 DNA reads as TGTGCCAGCAGTTCAGCCGGGACTGTCCAAGAGACCCAGTACTTC.

The V and J genes are TRBV7-9 and TRBJ1-4, with TRBD1 matching over 9 bases. There are 14 residues in the CDR3. Germline V gene lookup returns CDR1 SEHNR and CDR2 FQNEAQ (reference sequence). The V gene end was trimmed by 4 bases and the J gene end by 6 bases; junction bases not matched to a gene: 3. CDR3 in DNA: TGTGCCAGCAGCTCGGGACAGGGTTATGAAAAACTGTTTTTT. Protein sequence: CASSSGQGYEKLFF. The whole variable domain, remainder taken from reference TRBV7-9 and TRBJ1-4, is DTGVSQNPRHKITKRGQNVTFRCDPISEHNRLYWYRQTLGQGPEFLTYFQNEAQLEKSRLLSDRFSAERPKGSFSTLEIQRTEQGDSAMYLCASSSGQGYEKLFFGSGTQLSVL.

J is TRBJ1-2 and V is TRBV5-8; D possibly corresponds to TRBD1 (6 bases). Trimming took off 4 bases at V and 4 bases at J, with 14 bases between the two ends. The CDR3 contains 14 residues. Germline V gene data show CDR1 as SGHTS and CDR2 as YDEGEE. The CDR3 loop reads CASSPRGMVYGYTF. Here the CDR3 DNA reads TGTGCCAGCAGCCCCAGGGGAATGGTCTATGGCTACACCTTC.

This chain connects TRBV7-9 to TRBJ2-1, with D perhaps matching TRBD2 (6 bases). Per the germline V gene, CDR1 is SEHNR and CDR2 is FQNEAQ (reference sequence). The CDR3 has 19 residues. V lost 5 bases to trimming and J lost 0 bases, with 23 bases between them. CDR3 loop: CASSQSLGSSASSYNEQFF. In DNA form, the CDR3 reads TGTGCCAGCAGCCAAAGCTTAGGGTCTAGCGCGAGCTCCTACAATGAGCAGTTCTTC.

The rearrangement links TRBV5-1 to TRBJ2-2, with D possibly matching TRBD1 (5 bases). Trimming pared 0 bases from V and 7 bases from J, leaving 10 bases between. Germline CDR1 and CDR2: SGHRS and YFSETQ. The CDR3 loop spans 14 amino acids. CDR3 in amino acids: CASSLGQGVGELFF. CDR3 DNA sequence: TGCGCCAGCAGCTTGGGTCAGGGTGTCGGGGAGCTGTTTTTT.

In DNA form, the CDR3 reads TGTGCCAGCAGTAGGCGGGGGGCCTATGAGCAGTTCTTC. Encoded protein: CASSRRGAYEQFF. The V and J genes are TRBV5-4 and TRBJ2-1, with 8 bases matching TRBD2. Germline V lookup: CDR1 SGHNT, CDR2 YYREEE (reference sequence). The CDR3 spans 13 residues. V dropped 5 bases and J dropped 8; count of bases not matched to a gene: 6. Together with reference TRBV5-4 and TRBJ2-1, the CDR3 gives the full variable domain: ETGVTQSPTHLIKTRGQQVTLRCSSQSGHNTVSWYQQALGQGPQFIFQYYREEENGRGNFPPRFSGLQFPNYSSELNVNALELDDSALYLCASSRRGAYEQFFGPGTRLTVL.

The chain joins TRBV7-9 to TRBJ1-1, with 10 nucleotides matching TRBD1. J was trimmed by 3 bases and V by 2 bases; bases with no gene match: 6. CDR1 is SEHNR and CDR2 is FQNEAQ in the germline V gene (reference sequence). The CDR3 sequence is 16 residues long. CDR3 in amino acids: CASSLSGTGADTEAFF. In DNA form, the CDR3 reads TGTGCCAGCAGCTTATCAGGGACAGGGGCGGACACTGAAGCTTTCTTT.

The chain joins TRBV24-1 to TRBJ1-1, with D unresolved. Germline CDR1 is KGHDR and CDR2 is SFDVKD. Deletions cut 1 base from V and 5 bases from J, with 7 bases between. The CDR3 consists of 13 residues. The CDR3 DNA is TGTGCCACCAGTGATTTCGGTGGGACTGAAGCTTTCTTT. Amino acid sequence: CATSDFGGTEAFF.

The chain joins TRBV12-3 or TRBV12-4 to TRBJ1-2; TRBD1 is a possible D gene (5 bases). The CDR3 consists of 13 residues. V was cut by 6 bases and J by 3 bases, with 11 bases left in between. This CDR3 is CASSRPGHYGYTF. CDR3 coding DNA: TGTGCCAGCAGCCGGCCGGGACACTATGGCTACACCTTC.

CDR3 DNA sequence: TGTGCCAGCAGCAACGGGACCCTTAATGAAAAACTGTTTTTT. Its protein product is CASSNGTLNEKLFF. The chain links TRBV9 to TRBJ1-4; maybe TRBD1 (5 bases). The V and J ends lost 4 bases and 4 bases respectively, with 11 bases between them. The germline V gene encodes CDR1 SGDLS and CDR2 YYNGEE. CDR3 length: 14 amino acids. Supplemented by reference TRBV9 and TRBJ1-4, the full variable domain reads DSGVTQTPKHLITATGQRVTLRCSPRSGDLSVYWYQQSLDQGLQFLIQYYNGEERAKGNILERFSAQQFPDLHSELNLSSLELGDSALYFCASSNGTLNEKLFFGSGTQLSVL.

This clone was counted a single time. The chain recombines TRBV5-1 with TRBJ1-1; no clear D gene. Between the trimmed V and J ends, which lost 0 bases and 5 bases, there was a span of 14 bases. This CDR3 has 15 amino acids. Germline loops: CDR1 SGHRS, CDR2 YFSETQ. Here the CDR3 reads CASSLGADDSTEAFF. Written as DNA, the CDR3 is TGCGCCAGCAGCTTGGGCGCTGACGATAGTACTGAAGCTTTCTTT.

In this sample, this clone turned up once. V usage is TRBV7-8 and J usage is TRBJ2-2, with no clear D. V was trimmed by 7 bases and J by 4 bases, leaving 4 bases between them. In germline, CDR1 is SGHVS, CDR2 FQNEAQ. This CDR3 is built from 11 residues. This chain's CDR3 is CASTSTGELFF. As DNA, the CDR3 is TGTGCCAGCACCTCCACCGGGGAGCTGTTTTTT.